This T cell receptor (beta chain) was retrieved from a study of spatial heterogeneity in lung cancer. Trimming cost V 6 bases and J 5 bases, with 16 bases left between them. The germline gives CDR1 MNHEY, CDR2 SVGAGI. This CDR3 is 14 amino acids long. This clonotype came up many times. One entry per CDR3 protein results from TCRdb running MiXCR on the 5' RACE reads. The data show about 52,000 distinct CDR3 sequences, around 6.7% seen once. Time point in this sample: blood at routine non-recurrence follow-up after resection. Whole RNA obtained from tumor, nontumor lung or frozen PBMC underwent sequencing without sorting.

Sample: PBMCs, taken at follow-up. This chain joins TRBV6-5 and TRBJ2-5; no firm D call. The source of this sequence is a female donor with early-stage non-small cell lung cancer. The DNA for the CDR3 is TGTGCCAGCAGCCTGAAGGGTGTTCTGGAGACCCAGTACTTC. Its translation is CASSLKGVLETQYF.